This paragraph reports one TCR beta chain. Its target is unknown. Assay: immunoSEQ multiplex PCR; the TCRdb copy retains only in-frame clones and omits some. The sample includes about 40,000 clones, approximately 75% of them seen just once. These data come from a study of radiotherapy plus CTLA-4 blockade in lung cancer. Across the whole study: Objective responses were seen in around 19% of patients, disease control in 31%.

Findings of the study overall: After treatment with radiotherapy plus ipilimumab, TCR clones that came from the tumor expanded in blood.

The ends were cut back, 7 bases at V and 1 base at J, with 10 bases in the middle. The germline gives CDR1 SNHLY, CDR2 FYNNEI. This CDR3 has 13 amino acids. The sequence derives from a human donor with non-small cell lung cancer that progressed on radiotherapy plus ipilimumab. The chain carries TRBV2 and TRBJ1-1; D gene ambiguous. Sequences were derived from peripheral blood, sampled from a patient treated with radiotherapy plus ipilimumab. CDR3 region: CASNPVPNTEAFF. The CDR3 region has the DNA TGTGCCAGCAACCCGGTTCCGAACACTGAAGCTTTCTTT. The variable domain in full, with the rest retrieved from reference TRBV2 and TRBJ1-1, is EPEVTQTPSHQVTQMGQEVILRCVPISNHLYFYWYRQILGQKVEFLVSFYNNEISEKSEIFDDQFSVERPDGSNFTLKIRSTKLEDSAMYFCASNPVPNTEAFFGQGTRLTVV.